A selection of T cell receptor beta chains follows, all from one sample in a study of neurological immune-mediated disorders. TCRdb used MiXCR to reprocess the 5' RACE reads, holding one entry per CDR3 protein. The data contain 27,000 or so distinct CDR3 sequences, roughly 21% of them seen just once; the ten biggest clones take up 16%. Sequenced material: PBMCs. Receptors were obtained from a woman in her sixties in good health. Both conserved end residues are part of each CDR3.

V gene,J gene,CDR3 protein
TRBV20-1,TRBJ2-7,CSARERLVSIEQYF
TRBV9,TRBJ2-1,CASSVISGGAAEQFF
TRBV5-1,TRBJ1-1,CASSQAENTEAFF
TRBV20-1,TRBJ2-5,CSAEDQETQYF
TRBV2,TRBJ2-2,CASSAGTSGGPGELFF
TRBV12-3/TRBV12-4,TRBJ2-7,CASSVYSRDEQYF
TRBV20-1,TRBJ2-5,CSAELSRVSQETQYF
TRBV5-1,TRBJ2-4,CASSWARGGPSNIQYF
TRBV7-9,TRBJ1-2,CASSSDTNYGYTF
TRBV10-3,TRBJ1-6,CAISKDRNSPLHF
TRBV29-1,TRBJ2-3,CSVESSGGDTQYF
TRBV28,TRBJ1-4,CASMLGSANEKLFF
TRBV5-5,TRBJ2-7,CASSSTFGEDHYEQYF
TRBV12-5,TRBJ2-5,CASGHPPGRTQETQYF
TRBV28,TRBJ2-3,CASSFVISSGDTDTQYF
TRBV3-1,TRBJ2-2,CASSPRDSGTGELFF
TRBV28,TRBJ2-7,CASSPPSSGRAGEQYF
TRBV30,TRBJ2-4,CAWSVGAKNIQYF
TRBV24-1,TRBJ1-5,CATSPGQTYNQPQHF
TRBV4-1,TRBJ1-1,CASSQEFTQVTEAFF
TRBV14,TRBJ2-2,CASSQIGRTGELFF